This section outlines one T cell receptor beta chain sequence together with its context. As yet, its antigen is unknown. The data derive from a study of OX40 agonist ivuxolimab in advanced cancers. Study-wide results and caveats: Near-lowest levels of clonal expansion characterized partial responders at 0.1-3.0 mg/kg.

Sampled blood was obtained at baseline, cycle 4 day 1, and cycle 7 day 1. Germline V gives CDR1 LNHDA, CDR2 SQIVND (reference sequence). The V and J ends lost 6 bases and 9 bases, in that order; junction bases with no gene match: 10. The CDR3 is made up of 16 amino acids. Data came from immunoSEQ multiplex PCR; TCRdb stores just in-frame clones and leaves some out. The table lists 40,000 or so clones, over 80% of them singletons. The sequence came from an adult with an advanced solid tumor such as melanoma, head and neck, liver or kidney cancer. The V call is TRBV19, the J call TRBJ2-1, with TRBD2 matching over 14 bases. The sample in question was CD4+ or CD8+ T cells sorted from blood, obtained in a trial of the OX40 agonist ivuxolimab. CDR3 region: CASRVGTSGRLREQFF. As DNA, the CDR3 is TGTGCCAGTAGAGTAGGGACTAGCGGGAGATTGCGTGAGCAGTTCTTC.